Listed here are 23 T cell receptor beta chains from one sample, sequenced in a study of cytomegalovirus exposure and HLA in healthy donors. Primers: 60 Vbeta forward and 13 Jbeta reverse. Clones were read by immunoSEQ multiplex PCR, and TCRdb kept only the in-frame ones, dropping some. The sample holds 250,000 or so clones, over 90% seen once. The source material was PBMCs. The receptors derive from a girl aged 2 to 9 in good health and CMV-seronegative.

The chain combines TRBV19 with TRBJ2-3, with 7 nucleotides matching TRBD2. The CDR3 runs to 15 residues. J gave up 4 bases and V 4 bases, and 8 bases lay outside the gene matches. Germline V gives CDR1 LNHDA, CDR2 SQIVND (reference sequence). In DNA, the CDR3 is TGTGCCAGTAGTACCATGGGGGGGGGATCAGATACGCAGTATTTT. Residues: CASSTMGGGSDTQYF.

The chain carries TRBV7-8 and TRBJ2-1; 9 positions agree with TRBD2. The CDR3 extends over 16 amino acids. Germline assignment: CDR1 SGHVS and CDR2 FQNEAQ. Germline trimming cut 5 bases from V and 4 bases from J; bases unmatched to any gene: 9. The CDR3 bases are TGTGCCAGCAGCCCCGCCCTTGCGGGAGGGTACAATGAGCAGTTCTTC. Amino acids: CASSPALAGGYNEQFF.

V is TRBV25-1 and J is TRBJ1-1, with 7 nucleotides matching TRBD1. The CDR3 sequence is 16 residues long. CDR1 is MGHDK, CDR2 SYGVNS, per germline. V lost 4 bases to trimming and J lost 0 bases; unmatched junction nucleotides: 8. The CDR3 spells CASSVGQATLNTEAFF. As DNA, the CDR3 is TGTGCCAGCAGTGTAGGACAGGCGACACTGAACACTGAAGCTTTCTTT.

A single count supports this clone. V usage is TRBV7-2 and J usage is TRBJ1-1, with a tentative D call TRBD1 (5 bases). CDR1 and CDR2 from the germline V gene are SGHTA and FQGNSA. Trimming stripped 5 bases from V and 11 bases from J, with 18 bases between. The CDR3 has 13 residues. In DNA, the CDR3 is TGTGCCAGCAGCCTTCGACAGTGGGCAGGGGCTTTCTTT. This codes for CASSLRQWAGAFF.

Written as DNA, the CDR3 is TGTGCCAGCAGCCCCACGGGCACCGGGGAGCTGTTTTTT. Protein product: CASSPTGTGELFF. The chain has TRBV27 and TRBJ2-2; no definite D call. Germline loops: CDR1 MNHEY, CDR2 SMNVEV (reference sequence). CDR3 size: 13 residues. Trimming took 6 bases from V and 4 from J, leaving 9 bases between them.

V and J are TRBV27 and TRBJ1-2, with D possibly being TRBD1 (5 bases). Trimming removed 6 bases at V and 1 base at J, with 6 bases between. The germline V gene has CDR1 MNHEY and CDR2 SMNVEV (reference sequence). CDR3 size: 12 residues. CDR3 amino acids: CASSDSNYGYTF. The DNA for the CDR3 is TGTGCCAGCAGCGACAGTAACTATGGCTACACCTTC.

CDR3 amino acids: CASSVDSGWVSNEQFF. The CDR3 coding sequence is TGCGCCAGCAGCGTTGATAGCGGGTGGGTTTCCAATGAGCAGTTCTTC. This sequence joins TRBV5-1 and TRBJ2-1, with 7 bases aligning to TRBD2. Germline V gives CDR1 SGHRS, CDR2 YFSETQ. With 4 bases clipped from V and 6 bases from J, the junction kept 13 bases outside the gene matches. The CDR3 has 16 residues.

The chain links TRBV9 to TRBJ1-4; tentative D call: TRBD1 (6 bases). Germline V gene data show CDR1 as SGDLS and CDR2 as YYNGEE. This CDR3 is 15 amino acids long. Trimming cost V 4 bases and J 5 bases, with 15 bases left between them. The CDR3 is CASSPGDRTNEKLFF. In DNA form, the CDR3 reads TGTGCCAGCAGCCCAGGGGACCGGACAAATGAAAAACTGTTTTTT.

This chain joins TRBV11-3 and TRBJ2-2; D is ambiguous. The V gene's germline CDR1 is SGHNT and CDR2 YENEEA. The CDR3 runs to 16 residues. The germline V and J ends were trimmed by 5 bases and 0 bases, with 13 bases remaining between them. The CDR3 coding sequence is TGTGCCAGCAGCGGGTCCTGGCAGGCGAACACCGGGGAGCTGTTTTTT. Translated, it gives CASSGSWQANTGELFF.

This chain joins TRBV10-3 and TRBJ2-7; 9 nucleotides align to TRBD2. Per germline, CDR1 ENHRY and CDR2 SYGVKD. V lost 0 bases to trimming and J lost 4 bases; unmatched junction nucleotides: 13. The CDR3 runs to 18 residues. CDR3 bases: TGTGCCATCAGTGAGTCATTCTCGGGGCGGGGGGGCCTATACGAGCAGTACTTC. Amino acids: CAISESFSGRGGLYEQYF.

The V and J genes are TRBV6-6 and TRBJ1-5, with a possible D match to TRBD1 (6 bases). Between the trimmed V and J ends, which lost 6 bases and 7 bases, there was a span of 13 bases. This CDR3 contains 13 residues. Germline loops: CDR1 MNHNY, CDR2 SVGAGI (reference sequence). CDR3 protein: CASRTTGEQPQHF. The CDR3 DNA follows: TGTGCCAGCAGGACGACAGGTGAGCAGCCCCAGCATTTT.

This chain links TRBV6-5 with TRBJ1-5; D is unresolved. Per the germline V gene, CDR1 is MNHEY and CDR2 is SVGAGI. The ends were cut back, 6 bases at V and 0 bases at J, with 12 bases in the middle. The length of the CDR3 is 15 residues. The CDR3 loop is CASRQTRYSNQPQHF. CDR3 nucleotides: TGTGCCAGCAGACAAACACGATATAGCAATCAGCCCCAGCATTTT.

The V gene is TRBV5-5, the J gene TRBJ2-5; 8 positions agree with TRBD1. V lost 4 bases, J lost 2 bases, and 7 bases stayed unmatched. The CDR3 sequence is 15 residues long. The V gene's germline CDR1 is SGHKS and CDR2 YYEKEE (reference sequence). The CDR3 coding sequence is TGTGCCAGCAGCCCATGGACAGGGAGACAAGAGACCCAGTACTTC. This gives the protein CASSPWTGRQETQYF.

The chain couples TRBV6-1 to TRBJ2-3; D not certain. Per germline, CDR1 MNHNS and CDR2 SASEGT. Trimming removed 2 bases from V and 6 bases from J, with 3 bases in between. The CDR3 runs to 11 residues. CDR3 residues: CASSERDTQYF. Here the CDR3 DNA reads TGTGCCAGCAGTGAACGGGATACGCAGTATTTT.

This chain links TRBV7-9 with TRBJ2-3; 10 bases are a match to TRBD2. Per the germline V gene, CDR1 is SEHNR and CDR2 is FQNEAQ (reference sequence). With 5 bases clipped from V and 2 bases from J, the junction kept 7 bases outside the gene matches. The CDR3 contains 16 residues. This chain's CDR3 is CASSTAGGPPTDTQYF. CDR3 coding DNA: TGTGCCAGCAGCACAGCGGGGGGGCCCCCCACAGATACGCAGTATTTT.

The chain links TRBV10-3 to TRBJ2-2; TRBD2 aligns across 8 bases. Germline V lookup: CDR1 ENHRY, CDR2 SYGVKD. V dropped 3 bases and J dropped 4; count of bases not matched to a gene: 7. The CDR3 has 16 residues. CDR3 nucleotides: TGTGCCATCAGTGACTTAGCGGGGCGGGGCACCGGGGAGCTGTTTTTT. It yields the protein CAISDLAGRGTGELFF.

The rearrangement joins TRBV5-4 to TRBJ2-7; 12 bases map to TRBD2. The CDR3 extends over 14 amino acids. J was trimmed by 5 bases and V by 4 bases; bases with no gene match: 4. Germline loops: CDR1 SGHNT, CDR2 YYREEE (reference sequence). This chain's CDR3 is CASSLTSGSHEQYF. The DNA for the CDR3 is TGTGCCAGCAGCCTGACTAGCGGGAGCCACGAGCAGTACTTC.

This chain uses TRBV10-2 with TRBJ1-1; D not certain. CDR3 length: 13 residues. CDR1 WSHSY and CDR2 SAAADI come from the germline V gene. The germline V and J ends were trimmed by 8 bases and 4 bases, with 14 bases remaining between them. This chain's CDR3 is CASSRVSGTEAFF. The CDR3, as DNA: TGCGCCAGCTCACGGGTCAGTGGCACTGAAGCTTTCTTT.

This chain joins TRBV27 and TRBJ1-4; D is possibly TRBD1 (5 bases). Germline V gene data show CDR1 as MNHEY and CDR2 as SMNVEV (reference sequence). The length of the CDR3 is 14 residues. The germline V and J ends were trimmed by 2 bases and 5 bases, with 9 bases remaining between them. The CDR3 bases are TGTGCCAGCAGTTTACAGGGTAGCAATGAAAAACTGTTTTTT. Translating gives CASSLQGSNEKLFF.

This clone was detected a few times. This chain connects TRBV6-5 to TRBJ2-7; 7 nucleotides agree with TRBD2. The V gene's germline CDR1 is MNHEY and CDR2 SVGAGI. There are 15 residues in the CDR3. Trimming removed 2 bases from V and 3 bases from J; junction bases left unmatched: 7. CDR3 protein: CASSYSEGGLYEQYF. The CDR3 DNA follows: TGTGCCAGCAGTTACAGCGAGGGAGGGCTCTACGAGCAGTACTTC.

CDR3 residues: CASSYSTLRGLAGERGELFF. DNA for the CDR3: TGTGCCAGCAGTTACTCGACTTTAAGGGGACTAGCGGGGGAAAGGGGGGAGCTGTTTTTT. This chain connects TRBV6-8 to TRBJ2-2; 14 nucleotides match TRBD2. The trim removed 0 bases at V and 8 bases at J, leaving 14 bases unmatched. This CDR3 region has 20 residues. Germline V CDR1 and CDR2: MNHGY, SAAAGT.

The chain uses TRBV7-9 and TRBJ2-1; D may be TRBD2 (6 bases). Germline CDR1 and CDR2: SEHNR and FQNEAQ (reference sequence). V lost 4 bases and J lost 8, with 6 bases in between. The CDR3 covers 11 residues. The CDR3 reads CASSSSDEQFF. Written as DNA, the CDR3 is TGTGCCAGCAGCTCTAGCGATGAGCAGTTCTTC.

The V call is TRBV19, the J call TRBJ2-1; D might be TRBD2 (6 bases). Germline V lookup: CDR1 LNHDA, CDR2 SQIVND (reference sequence). V was clipped by 3 bases and J by 0 bases, with 18 bases between them. The CDR3 spans 18 residues. CDR3 residues: CASSMGLALRSSYNEQFF. CDR3 DNA: TGTGCCAGTAGTATGGGACTCGCTCTCCGGAGCTCCTACAATGAGCAGTTCTTC.